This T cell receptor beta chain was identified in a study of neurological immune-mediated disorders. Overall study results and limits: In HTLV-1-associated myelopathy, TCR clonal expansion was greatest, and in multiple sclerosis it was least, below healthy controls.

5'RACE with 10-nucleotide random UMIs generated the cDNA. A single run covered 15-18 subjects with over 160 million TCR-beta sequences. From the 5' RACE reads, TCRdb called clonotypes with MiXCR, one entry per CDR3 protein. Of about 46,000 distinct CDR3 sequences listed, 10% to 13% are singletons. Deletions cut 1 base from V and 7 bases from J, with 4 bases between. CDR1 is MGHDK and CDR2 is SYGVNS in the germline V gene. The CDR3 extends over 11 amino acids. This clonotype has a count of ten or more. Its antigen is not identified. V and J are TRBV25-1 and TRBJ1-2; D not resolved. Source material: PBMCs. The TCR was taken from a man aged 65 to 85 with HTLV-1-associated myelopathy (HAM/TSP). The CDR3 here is CASSELGGYTF. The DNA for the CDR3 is TGTGCCAGCAGTGAATTAGGTGGCTACACCTTC.